The TCR beta chain under discussion was sequenced for a study of regulatory T cells in long-lasting Graves disease (dated by TCRdb to the early 2020s). About the full investigation: Patients with newly diagnosed Graves' disease had been on antithyroid drugs for under 3 months. This study used TCR sequencing and RNA sequencing of peripheral blood to compare persistent Graves' disease patients against newly diagnosed Graves' disease patients. The study took place in China and was registered as a clinical trial. TCR sequencing covered approximately 13 persistent and 20 or so newly diagnosed Graves' disease patients, 33 samples in total.

Via the germline V gene, CDR1 is ENHRY and CDR2 SYGVKD. The CDR3 runs 17 residues from the cysteine to the phenylalanine. This entry keeps only the CDR3 DNA: 51 bases, framed from base 1. V is cut by 7 bases and J by 0 bases, and the space between the germline ends is 19 bases. Broader findings and caveats from the paper: Compared with newly diagnosed patients, persistent Graves' disease patients had lower TCR Shannon entropy and fewer highly expanded clones, which suggests clonal expansion. Only peripheral blood was studied, because thyroid tissue, the primary lesion, was inaccessible. Only the TCR beta chain was sequenced and analyzed. The small sample size was acknowledged by the authors as a limitation that may reduce accuracy. Persistent patients shared more public clonotypes among themselves (around 2,800) than newly diagnosed patients did (nearly 1,000). TRBV28, TRBJ1-2 and TRBJ2-5 were preferentially used in persistent disease, while TRBV20-1 and TRBJ2-1 were favored in newly diagnosed disease.

The sample's time point label is to be understood as: newly diagnosed GD, antithyroid drugs for less than 3 months. For both TCR sequencing and RNA sequencing, RNA was extracted from PBMCs in TRIzol. Graves' disease was diagnosed according to American Thyroid Association guidelines. Patients were recruited from an endocrinology department in Xi'an, China. Each patient gave roughly 8.4 milliliters of peripheral blood, collected in an EDTA anticoagulant tube. Ficoll Paque Plus density gradient separation was used to isolate PBMCs, and no additional T cell sorting was done. An Agilent 2100 Bioanalyzer and agarose gel were used to assess RNA quality, and a NanoDrop 2000 was used to measure RNA concentration. At least ten counts were recorded for this clonotype. It lacks a known antigen. No much larger clone exists at a distance of one base, and base qualities are not known. The library was made by multiplex PCR. Sequencer: Illumina HiSeq 4000. To build TCR beta libraries, CDR3 regions were amplified by Arm-PCR using iRepertoire HTBI primers. Before sequencing, the PCR products underwent gel purification. Regarding the original processing steps: Gene usage analysis of CDR3 amino acid clonotypes relied on the approximately 62 TRBV and 14 TRBJ segments identified across samples. COPE and FqMerger were used to merge the filtered high-quality paired reads into contigs. BLAST was used to align contigs to IMGT TRBV, TRBD and TRBJ reference genes, with CDR3 defined following IMGT. Clonotypes above 0.1% frequency were classified as highly expanded clones. Shannon entropy was used to measure repertoire diversity, and the Gini coefficient was used to measure V-J evenness. Clonotypes shared by more than one individual were considered public. TCRdb applied fastp at Q25 and MiXCR to the public reads, then kept only in-frame beta chains. Each CDR3 protein appears once, grouped with its most common genes and DNA. Clone size and V and J calls follow TCRdb, not the original study. Counted in this sample were under 300,000 distinct CDR3 sequences; about 20% of them appeared once. Of the sample, approximately 15% is held by the ten largest clones.

This sample was also put to use in a study of T cells in Graves' hyperthyroidism and ophthalmopathy. The second investigation adds: A patient counted as having stable Graves' hyperthyroidism if no progression to ophthalmopathy occurred over 18 months of follow-up. Hyperthyroidism patients were aged 18 to 65 years and newly diagnosed, with disease duration of less than 2 months. Exclusion was applied to patients with uncontrolled infections, other autoimmune diseases, pregnancy or lactation. Diagnoses were established on the basis of clinical symptoms, serum thyroxine and TRAb, thyroid ultrasound, and orbital computed tomography. The TCR CDR3 was subjected to a first round of RT-PCR using the HTBI primer set and the Qiagen OneStep RT-PCR kit. Most expanded thyroid clonotypes (frequency above 0.001) were also found in blood, which suggests that blood repertoires may mirror thyroid immune responses. In cross-validation, a model built on a 13 V-J signature told ophthalmopathy apart from stable hyperthyroidism with approximately 91% sensitivity and roughly 82% specificity, and in testing the same model reached 80%/75%. During validation, the model predicted progression to ophthalmopathy a median of roughly six months ahead of onset, with 70.59% sensitivity and 72% to 80% specificity. A discovery cohort of about a hundred patients, fewer than 50 with Graves' ophthalmopathy and approximately 60 with stable Graves' hyperthyroidism, was used to find distinguishing TCR V-J signatures. Whether ophthalmopathy could be predicted prospectively was tested in an independent validation cohort made up of approximately 19 hyperthyroidism patients plus 17 patients who later progressed to ophthalmopathy. The approximately 97 discovery patients were randomly divided into training and test sets at a 7:3 ratio. Thyroid tissue and blood T-cell repertoires from about six Graves' hyperthyroidism patients were also compared in the study. After sampling, hyperthyroidism patients received methimazole starting at 30 mg daily, and ophthalmopathy patients received high-dose intravenous methylprednisolone. Libraries were constructed in a second round of multiplex PCR, after which size selection and purification were carried out. Paired-end sequencing of the libraries was performed with 100 bp reads on an Illumina HiSeq2000. SOAPnuke was used to process the raw data, throwing out any read that contained adapters or uncalled bases, had a mean Phred below 15, or lacked an exact constant-primer or identifier match. High-quality paired reads were merged with COPE v1.2.5, and unique nucleotide sequences were defined as clonotypes. Clonotypes were aligned to IMGT TRBV, TRBD and TRBJ reference segments using MiTCR v1.1. Only V-J combinations with frequency above 0.0001, covering 99% to 99.2% of repertoires, were analysed. The TCS score was defined as F50 (clonal expansion) divided by E x V (chaos), with BLOSUM62-based TCRdist calculated between CDR3 peptides within each V-J. Welch's t-statistics and random forest reduced fewer than 550 V-J features to 13, which were used in a naive Bayes classifier (R e1071). No statistical method was used to fix the sample size in advance, and group allocation was not hidden from the investigators. The paper describes TCR Vbeta CDR3 sequencing of 135 peripheral blood samples, made up of around 41 ophthalmopathy patients, roughly 80 hyperthyroidism patients and some 17 progressor patients.

The chain links TRBV10-3 with TRBJ1-3; TRBD1 is possibly the D segment (5 matching bases). This TCR derives from a young woman with Graves disease. Donor details come from another sample of the same person, matched by shared clones. The material was peripheral blood mononuclear cells (PBMCs), obtained at new diagnosis, from a patient treated with antithyroid drugs. In nucleotides, the sequence is TGTGCCATCACCGCAGGGTTGGGAGACCGCTCTGGAAACACCATATATTTT. It translates as CAITAGLGDRSGNTIYF.